This is a list of T cell receptor beta chains from one sample in a study of radiation and T cells in renal cell carcinoma. Libraries were prepared by immunoSEQ multiplex PCR; TCRdb keeps only in-frame clonotypes and omits some of them. In the table there are 30,000 to 40,000 clones, 81% of which are singletons. Sequencing was performed on blood, taken from a patient whose treatment included radiotherapy and nephrectomy. The receptors stem from a man aged 60 to 75 with renal cell carcinoma. Both conserved end residues are part of each CDR3. D genes are given only for firm matches. For some rows the clone size is stated as once, few or many, or as a class when expanded; others skip it.

j_gene	v_gene	abundance	d_gene	CDR3nt	CDR3aa
TRBJ2-3	TRBV4-2	once	-	TGTGCCAGCAGCCAAACAGGCGACACAGATACGCAGTATTTT	CASSQTGDTDTQYF
TRBJ1-3	TRBV6-5	-	-	TGTGCCAGCAGTTACTGGCGGGGAGGATCTGGAAACACCATATATTTT	CASSYWRGGSGNTIYF
TRBJ2-2	TRBV5-1	-	-	TGCGCCAGCAGTGGACAAGCTCACGGGGAGCTGTTTTTT	CASSGQAHGELFF
TRBJ1-1	TRBV6-5	few	-	TGTACGGCAGGGGCCACTGAAGCTTTCTTT	CTAGATEAFF
TRBJ2-4	TRBV10-3	-	TRBD2	TGTGCCATCAGTGAGTCGTCCGGGACTAGCGGACATCTAGCCAAAAACATTCAGTACTTC	CAISESSGTSGHLAKNIQYF
TRBJ2-5	TRBV7-2	-	-	TGTGCCAGCAGCTTACTCAGGTTTCAAGAAGCCCAGTACTTC	CASSLLRFQEAQYF
TRBJ1-5	TRBV4-2	once	-	TGTGCCAGCAGCCAAGATGGCCAGTTTGATCAGCCCCAGCATTTT	CASSQDGQFDQPQHF
TRBJ2-3	TRBV9	-	-	TGTGCCAGCAGCGACTCCCGGGCGACGAATACGCAGTATTTT	CASSDSRATNTQYF
TRBJ1-3	TRBV9	-	-	TGTGCCAGCAGCGTAGCTACTTCGGGGGGATCTCCTGGAAACACCATATATTTT	CASSVATSGGSPGNTIYF
TRBJ2-3	TRBV30	-	-	TGTGCCTGGAGTGTGACGGGAACCTCAGATACGCAGTATTTT	CAWSVTGTSDTQYF
TRBJ1-5	TRBV2	-	-	TGTGCCAGCAGCGAGACCACTATCAGCAATCAGCCCCAGCATTTT	CASSETTISNQPQHF
TRBJ1-1	TRBV27	few	TRBD1	TGTGCCAGCAGTCCTGATCCCGGGACAGGGTGGGACACTGAAGCTTTCTTT	CASSPDPGTGWDTEAFF
TRBJ1-2	TRBV6-5	-	-	TGTGCCAGCAGTTACTCGCGAAGCCTCAACTATGGCTACACCTTC	CASSYSRSLNYGYTF
TRBJ1-4	TRBV5-1	-	-	TGCGCCAGCAGCTTGTCTGGGGGCACAACTAATGAAAAACTGTTTTTT	CASSLSGGTTNEKLFF
TRBJ2-6	TRBV21-1	-	-	TGTGCCAGCACCTTCACAGGGAGCGGGGCCAACGTCCTGACTTTC	CASTFTGSGANVLTF
TRBJ2-1	TRBV4-1	-	TRBD2	TGCGCCAGCAGTTTGGGACTAGCGTCCTACAATGAGCAGTTCTTC	CASSLGLASYNEQFF
TRBJ1-1	TRBV29-1	-	-	TGCAGCGCCGGGGACGGGAACACTGAAGCTTTCTTT	CSAGDGNTEAFF
TRBJ1-1	TRBV7-2	-	-	TGTGCCAGCAGCCATTACAGCCGATCTCTCGGAGGCACTGAAGCTTTCTTT	CASSHYSRSLGGTEAFF
TRBJ2-2	TRBV23-1	-	-	TGCGCCAGCAGTCAGCCCGGGGAGCTGTTTTTT	CASSQPGELFF
TRBJ2-7	TRBV30	-	TRBD1	TGTGCCTGGAGAAGGACAGGGCCGATCTACGAGCAGTACTTC	CAWRRTGPIYEQYF
TRBJ2-5	TRBV5-1	few	TRBD2	TGCGCCAGCAGCTTGCTAGCGGGGATCCAAGAGACCCAGTACTTC	CASSLLAGIQETQYF
TRBJ2-7	TRBV4-1	-	-	TGCGCCAGCACCCCGGGACCTGGCGGGTCCTCCTACGAGCAGTACTTC	CASTPGPGGSSYEQYF